This TCR beta chain was retrieved from a study of T cells in Graves' hyperthyroidism and ophthalmopathy. This CDR3 contains 16 residues. V was pared by 2 bases and J by 3 bases, with 17 bases between. CDR1 and CDR2 (germline): MNHNS, SASEGT. The source material, RNA transcripts, was used to amplify TCR beta CDR3 regions. An initial round of RT-PCR targeting the TCR CDR3 relied on the HTBI primer set. TCRdb reprocessed the multiplex PCR reads with MiXCR, giving one entry per CDR3 protein. The data contain about 350,000 distinct CDR3 sequences, approximately 13% of them singletons. In its sample, this clonotype was seen many times. Its matching antigen is unknown. Subjects with ophthalmopathy showed a Clinical Activity Score no lower than 3, a NOSPECS grade no lower than 4, and a duration shorter than 3 months. The study left out patients who had uncontrolled infection, other autoimmune disease, pregnancy or lactation.

Broader study findings: A 13 V-J model separated ophthalmopathy from stable hyperthyroidism.

Source material: blood. V usage is TRBV6-1 and J usage is TRBJ2-7; TRBD1 is a possible D gene (6 bases). The sequence derives from a woman in her 40s with Graves' ophthalmopathy. The CDR3, as DNA: TGTGCCAGCAGTGAACCTCTTGACAGGAGGCACTACGAGCAGTACTTC. Translated, it gives CASSEPLDRRHYEQYF.